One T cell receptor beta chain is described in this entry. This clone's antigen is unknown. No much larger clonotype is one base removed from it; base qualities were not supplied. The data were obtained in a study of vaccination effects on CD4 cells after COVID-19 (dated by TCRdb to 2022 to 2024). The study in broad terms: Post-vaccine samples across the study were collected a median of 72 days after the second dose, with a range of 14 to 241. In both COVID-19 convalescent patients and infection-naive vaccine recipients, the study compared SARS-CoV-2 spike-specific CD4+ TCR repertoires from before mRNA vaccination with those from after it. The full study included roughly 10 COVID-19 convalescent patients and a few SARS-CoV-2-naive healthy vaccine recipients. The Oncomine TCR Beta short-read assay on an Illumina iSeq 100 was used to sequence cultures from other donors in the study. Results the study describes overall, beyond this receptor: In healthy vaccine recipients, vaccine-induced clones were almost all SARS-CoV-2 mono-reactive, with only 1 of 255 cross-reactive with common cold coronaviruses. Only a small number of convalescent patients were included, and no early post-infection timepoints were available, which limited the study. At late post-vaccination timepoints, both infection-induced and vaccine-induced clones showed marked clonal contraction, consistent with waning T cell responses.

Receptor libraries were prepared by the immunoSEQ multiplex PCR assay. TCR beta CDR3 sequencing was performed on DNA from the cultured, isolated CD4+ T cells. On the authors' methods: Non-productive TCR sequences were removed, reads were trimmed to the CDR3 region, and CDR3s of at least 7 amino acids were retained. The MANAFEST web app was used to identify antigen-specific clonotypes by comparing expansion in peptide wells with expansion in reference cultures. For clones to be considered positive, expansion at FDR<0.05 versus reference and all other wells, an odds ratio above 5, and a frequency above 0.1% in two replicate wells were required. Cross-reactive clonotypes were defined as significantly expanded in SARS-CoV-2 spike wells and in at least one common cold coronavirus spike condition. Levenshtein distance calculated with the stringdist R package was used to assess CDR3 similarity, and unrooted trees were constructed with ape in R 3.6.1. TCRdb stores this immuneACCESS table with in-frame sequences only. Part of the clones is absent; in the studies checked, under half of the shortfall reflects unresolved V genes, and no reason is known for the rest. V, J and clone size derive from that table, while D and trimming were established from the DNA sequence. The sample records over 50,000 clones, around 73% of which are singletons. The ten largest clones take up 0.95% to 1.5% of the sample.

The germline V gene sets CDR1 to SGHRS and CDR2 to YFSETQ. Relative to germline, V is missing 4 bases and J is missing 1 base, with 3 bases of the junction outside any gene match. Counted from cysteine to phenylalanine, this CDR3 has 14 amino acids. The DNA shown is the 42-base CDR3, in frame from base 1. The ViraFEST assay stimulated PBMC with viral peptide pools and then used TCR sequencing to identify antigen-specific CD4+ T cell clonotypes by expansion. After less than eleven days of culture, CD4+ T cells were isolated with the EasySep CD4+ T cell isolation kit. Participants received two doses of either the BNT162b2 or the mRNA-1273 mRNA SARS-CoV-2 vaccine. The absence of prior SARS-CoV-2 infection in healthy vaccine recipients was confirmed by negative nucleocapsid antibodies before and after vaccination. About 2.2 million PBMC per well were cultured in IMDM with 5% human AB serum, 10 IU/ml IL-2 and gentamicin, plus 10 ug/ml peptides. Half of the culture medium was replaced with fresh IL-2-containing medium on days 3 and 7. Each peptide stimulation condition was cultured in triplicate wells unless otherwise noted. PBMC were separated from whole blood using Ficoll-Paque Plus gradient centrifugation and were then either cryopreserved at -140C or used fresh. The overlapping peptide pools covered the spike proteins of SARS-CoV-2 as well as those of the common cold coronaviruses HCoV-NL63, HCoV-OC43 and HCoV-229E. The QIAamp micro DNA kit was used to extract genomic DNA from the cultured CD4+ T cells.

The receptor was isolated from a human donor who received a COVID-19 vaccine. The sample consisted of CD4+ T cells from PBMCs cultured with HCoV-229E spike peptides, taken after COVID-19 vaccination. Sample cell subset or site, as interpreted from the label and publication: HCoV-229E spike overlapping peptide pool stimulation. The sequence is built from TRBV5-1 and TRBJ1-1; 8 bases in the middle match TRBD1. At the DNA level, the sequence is TGCGCCAGCAGCGGGGGGACAGGGAACACTGAAGCTTTCTTT. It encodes CASSGGTGNTEAFF.